Following are 11 T cell receptor beta chains from one sample sequenced in a study of Ad26.COV2.S vaccination and SARS-CoV-2 variants. Sequenced by immunoSEQ multiplex PCR; TCRdb stores in-frame clones only, minus some. The sample consists of roughly 320,000 clones, roughly 91% of them appearing once. Sample treatment: some 20 received Ad26.COV2.S at low or high dose, single or two shots; roughly five received placebo; per-sample allocation not given. Sampling took place 63 days after the first vaccine or placebo injection. The sample consisted of peripheral blood, taken in a trial of Ad26.COV2.S vaccine versus placebo. These receptors were collected from a person aged 18-65 years who received the Ad26.COV2.S COVID-19 vaccine or a placebo.

The chain has TRBV7-6 and TRBJ2-7; 12 nucleotides line up with TRBD2. CDR1 SGHVS and CDR2 FNYEAQ come from the germline V gene. This CDR3 is built from 18 residues. V lost 2 bases to trimming and J lost 0 bases; unmatched junction nucleotides: 8. The CDR3 loop reads CASSLLAGGLLSSYEQYF. In nucleotides, the CDR3 is TGTGCCAGCAGCTTACTAGCGGGGGGGTTACTGAGCTCCTACGAGCAGTACTTC.

The V and J genes are TRBV4-3 and TRBJ2-2, with D unclear. From germline, CDR1 is LGHNA and CDR2 YSLEER. V shed 1 base and J shed 1 base, with 10 bases lying between them. The CDR3 consists of 16 residues. CDR3 sequence (DNA): TGCGCCAGCAGCCAAGGATTCAGGTTGAACACCGGGGAGCTGTTTTTT. Its protein product is CASSQGFRLNTGELFF.

The chain has TRBV4-2 and TRBJ1-1; D might be TRBD1 (6 bases). V lost 0 bases and J 10 bases, leaving 15 bases between the germline ends. Per germline, CDR1 LGHNA and CDR2 YNFKEQ. CDR3 size: 14 residues. DNA of the CDR3: TGTGCCAGCAGCCAAGATCCGGGGGCGCGGGTAGCTTTCTTT. Its protein product is CASSQDPGARVAFF.

The chain is built from TRBV19 and TRBJ2-7; D is perhaps TRBD1 (5 bases). Germline values: CDR1 LNHDA, CDR2 SQIVND (reference sequence). V lost 7 bases to trimming and J lost 7 bases, with 17 bases between them. This CDR3 has 13 residues. For the CDR3, the DNA is TGTGCCAGTACCCCCCAGGGCGGCATAGAGCAGTACTTC. It specifies CASTPQGGIEQYF.

The chain has TRBV19 and TRBJ1-2, with 7 bases identical to TRBD1. V shed 7 bases, J shed 4 bases, and the junction held 12 bases outside the gene matches. The CDR3 loop spans 15 amino acids. The germline gives CDR1 LNHDA, CDR2 SQIVND (reference sequence). Here the CDR3 DNA reads TGTGCCAGTATGGAACACAGGGGATCTAGCTATGGCTACACCTTC. Its translation: CASMEHRGSSYGYTF. The full variable domain, completed using reference TRBV19 and TRBJ1-2, is DGGITQSPKYLFRKEGQNVTLSCEQNLNHDAMYWYRQDPGQGLRLIYYSQIVNDFQKGDIAEGYSVSREKKESFPLTVTSAQKNPTAFYLCASMEHRGSSYGYTFGSGTRLTVV.

V is TRBV7-9 and J is TRBJ1-6; the D gene is possibly TRBD1 (6 bases). Germline CDR1 SEHNR, CDR2 FQNEAQ (reference sequence). Trimming shortened V by 4 bases and J by 7 bases, and 17 bases separated the two germline ends. The CDR3 extends over 16 amino acids. The CDR3 DNA reads as TGTGCCAGCAGCTGGGGGGCGGCCGGGGTGAATTCACCCCTCCACTTT. Translated: CASSWGAAGVNSPLHF.

V is TRBV5-1 and J is TRBJ2-3; 7 bases line up with TRBD2. This CDR3 comprises 16 residues. V lost 4 bases and J lost 5; bases outside the gene matches: 13. Per germline, CDR1 SGHRS and CDR2 YFSETQ. In DNA, the CDR3 is TGCGCCAGCAGCCTCGAGGGAGGGGCAAACAGAGATACGCAGTATTTT. It translates to CASSLEGGANRDTQYF. Full variable domain (missing parts from reference TRBV5-1 and TRBJ2-3): KAGVTQTPRYLIKTRGQQVTLSCSPISGHRSVSWYQQTPGQGLQFLFEYFSETQRNKGNFPGRFSGRQFSNSRSEMNVSTLELGDSALYLCASSLEGGANRDTQYFGPGTRLTVL.

The J gene is TRBJ1-1, the V gene TRBV6-2 or TRBV6-3; D possibly corresponds to TRBD1 (6 bases). Deletions cut 0 bases from V and 1 base from J, with 12 bases between. The CDR3 sequence is 16 residues long. Germline loops: CDR1 MNHEY, CDR2 SVGEGT. The CDR3 DNA sequence: TGTGCCAGCAGTTACTCTTTCCAGACAGGGAACACTGAAGCTTTCTTT. It specifies CASSYSFQTGNTEAFF.

V gene TRBV5-4 combines with J gene TRBJ1-4; TRBD1 agrees at 8 bases. The CDR3 is 14 residues long. Germline-derived CDR1 and CDR2 are SGHNT and YYREEE (reference sequence). The ends lost 2 bases at V and 8 bases at J; junction bases unmatched: 5. CDR3 sequence: CASSFDRGREKLFF. In nucleotides, the CDR3 is TGTGCCAGCAGCTTCGACAGGGGTCGGGAAAAACTGTTTTTT.

The chain is built from TRBV5-6 and TRBJ1-1, with D maybe TRBD1 (6 bases). Germline CDR1 is SGHDT and CDR2 is YYEEEE. V lost 0 bases to trimming and J lost 3 bases, with 12 bases between them. The CDR3 loop spans 15 amino acids. This CDR3 reads CASSLEGVGYTEAFF. CDR3 in DNA: TGTGCCAGCAGCTTGGAGGGGGTGGGATACACTGAAGCTTTCTTT. The entire variable domain, with the rest obtained from reference TRBV5-6 and TRBJ1-1, is as follows: DAGVTQSPTHLIKTRGQQVTLRCSPKSGHDTVSWYQQALGQGPQFIFQYYEEEERQRGNFPDRFSGHQFPNYSSELNVNALLLGDSALYLCASSLEGVGYTEAFFGQGTRLTVV.

V gene TRBV6-5 combines with J gene TRBJ2-5; D ambiguous. The germline V and J ends were trimmed by 0 bases and 5 bases, with 7 bases remaining between them. The CDR3 is 13 residues long. CDR1 is MNHEY, CDR2 SVGAGI, per germline. The CDR3 loop is CASSYSIAETQYF. CDR3 DNA: TGTGCCAGCAGTTACTCAATAGCTGAGACCCAGTACTTC.